What follows are 25 T cell receptor beta chains derived from one specimen sequenced in a study of T cells in localized non-small cell lung cancer. Only in-frame clones appear in the TCRdb table, and some are missing; sequencing was by immunoSEQ multiplex PCR. The top ten clones hold 4.7% of a sample with some 64,000 clones, 81% of them seen once. The input for sequencing was PBMCs, taken before any cancer treatment. These receptors were collected from a man aged 35 to 69 with stage II lung adenocarcinoma.

The chain is built from TRBV10-2 and TRBJ2-7; D not certain. Trimming stripped 7 bases from V and 0 bases from J, with 10 bases between. Germline CDR1 WSHSY, CDR2 SAAADI. The CDR3 spans 13 residues. In nucleotides, the CDR3 is TGCGCCAGCAAAGGGCCCAACTCCTACGAGCAGTACTTC. It specifies CASKGPNSYEQYF.

In its sample, this clone was seen once. V is TRBV19 and J is TRBJ1-2; D possibly corresponds to TRBD1 (5 bases). V lost 7 bases and J lost 4, with 13 bases in between. This CDR3 is 13 amino acids long. Germline CDR1 reads LNHDA; CDR2 reads SQIVND (reference sequence). DNA for the CDR3: TGTGCCAGTACGCAAGGGGAAGTCTATGGCTACACCTTC. Translating gives CASTQGEVYGYTF.

V gene TRBV10-3 combines with J gene TRBJ2-6; D is perhaps TRBD2 (5 bases). CDR3 length: 20 amino acids. The ends were cut back, 6 bases at V and 8 bases at J, with 32 bases in the middle. CDR1 is ENHRY, CDR2 SYGVKD, per germline. CDR3: CAIRADRGLISPTKTNVLTF. The CDR3 nucleotides read TGTGCCATCAGAGCCGATCGGGGTTTGATCAGTCCCACTAAGACCAACGTCCTGACTTTC.

The rearrangement uses TRBV6-5 and TRBJ1-1; TRBD1 aligns across 8 bases. The germline V gene has CDR1 MNHEY and CDR2 SVGAGI. After removal of 6 bases from V and 2 bases from J, the junction contained 5 bases not matched to a gene. The CDR3 spans 14 residues. This CDR3 is CASRSGTGNTEAFF. CDR3 sequence (DNA): TGTGCCAGCAGATCCGGGACAGGTAACACTGAAGCTTTCTTT.

The V gene is TRBV2, the J gene TRBJ1-5; perhaps TRBD1 as D (5 bases). Germline V lookup: CDR1 SNHLY, CDR2 FYNNEI. This CDR3 has 14 amino acids. V shed 4 bases and J shed 7 bases, with 14 bases lying between them. The CDR3 spells CASSADGGSQPQHF. In nucleotides, the CDR3 is TGTGCCAGCAGTGCAGACGGGGGAAGCCAGCCCCAGCATTTT.

The V call is TRBV9, the J call TRBJ2-7, with 7 bases matching TRBD2. The CDR3 spans 14 residues. CDR1 and CDR2 from the germline V gene are SGDLS and YYNGEE. V lost 0 bases and J lost 2; bases outside the gene matches: 2. The DNA for the CDR3 is TGTGCCAGCAGCGTAGCGGGAGGCCCCTACGAGCAGTACTTC. It translates to CASSVAGGPYEQYF.

V gene TRBV29-1 combines with J gene TRBJ2-5, with D possibly matching TRBD2 (6 bases). Germline V gene data show CDR1 as SQVTM and CDR2 as ANQGSEA. CDR3 size: 13 residues. V was trimmed by 6 bases and J by 9 bases, leaving 20 bases between them. CDR3 DNA: TGCAGCGTGGGGACTTCGGCCGCAGCGGCCCAGTACTTC. The encoded protein is CSVGTSAAAAQYF.

V is TRBV5-8 and J is TRBJ1-1, with D perhaps matching TRBD1 (5 bases). The CDR3 runs to 13 residues. Trimming left V 4 bases short and J 10 bases short, with 17 bases between. CDR1 is SGHTS and CDR2 is YDEGEE in the germline V gene. The CDR3 nucleotides read TGTGCCAGCAGCGGCTTTGAGAGGGACCGAGCTTTCTTT. It codes for CASSGFERDRAFF.

This chain's CDR3 is CSTAPGIAATLETQYF. CDR3 bases: TGCAGCACGGCCCCCGGAATAGCGGCTACACTAGAGACCCAGTACTTC. The chain uses TRBV29-1 and TRBJ2-5, with a possible D match to TRBD2 (6 bases). The length of the CDR3 is 16 residues. Germline V gene data show CDR1 as SQVTM and CDR2 as ANQGSEA. Trimming left V 8 bases short and J 4 bases short, with 26 bases between.

This chain links TRBV5-1 with TRBJ2-1; D is undetermined. Looked up from germline, CDR1 is SGHRS and CDR2 is YFSETQ. The CDR3 has 16 amino acids. Trimming shortened V by 0 bases and J by 0 bases, and 10 bases separated the two germline ends. The CDR3 loop is CASSLAGSGSYNEQFF. CDR3 coding DNA: TGCGCCAGCAGCTTGGCTGGGTCCGGCTCCTACAATGAGCAGTTCTTC.

V and J are TRBV14 and TRBJ2-3; no clear D gene. The germline V and J ends were trimmed by 0 bases and 9 bases, with 13 bases remaining between them. This CDR3 has 14 amino acids. Germline V gene sequence: CDR1 SGHDN, CDR2 FVKESK. CDR3 amino acids: CASSQDTYTLTQYF. In nucleotides, the CDR3 is TGTGCCAGCAGCCAAGATACCTACACGCTAACGCAGTATTTT.

V is TRBV12-5 and J is TRBJ2-1; 12 nucleotides line up with TRBD2. Unmatched junction bases numbered 2, after V lost 3 bases and J lost 5 bases. Germline V gives CDR1 LGHNT, CDR2 FRNRAP. The CDR3 totals 15 residues. CDR3 region: CASGFGLAGHNEQFF. The CDR3 bases are TGTGCTAGTGGTTTCGGACTAGCGGGACACAATGAGCAGTTCTTC.

For the CDR3, the DNA is TGTGCCAGCAGCCCAGGCTCTGGGGCCAACGTCCTGACTTTC. Protein: CASSPGSGANVLTF. This sequence joins TRBV27 and TRBJ2-6; D remains ambiguous. Trimming shortened V by 6 bases and J by 0 bases, and 6 bases separated the two germline ends. This CDR3 region has 14 residues. Germline CDR1 and CDR2: MNHEY and SMNVEV (reference sequence).

This clone has a single count. The chain recombines TRBV11-2 with TRBJ2-1; D might be TRBD1 (5 bases). The germline V gene encodes CDR1 SGHAT and CDR2 FQNNGV. This CDR3 comprises 14 residues. Deletions cut 1 base from V and 6 bases from J, with 10 bases between. CDR3 coding DNA: TGTGCCAGCAGCTTAGCCAGGGTAGGCAATGAGCAGTTCTTC. It codes for CASSLARVGNEQFF.

This chain connects TRBV6-5 to TRBJ1-1; no definite D call. From germline, CDR1 is MNHEY and CDR2 SVGAGI. The CDR3 is made up of 11 amino acids. The V end lost 8 bases, the J end lost 4 bases, and 8 bases lay between the germline ends. The CDR3 sequence: CASGRGTEAFF. CDR3 sequence (DNA): TGTGCCAGCGGCCGTGGCACTGAAGCTTTCTTT.

This chain uses TRBV5-4 with TRBJ1-3; 8 bases are a match to TRBD1. There are 18 residues in the CDR3. Trimming cost V 4 bases and J 0 bases; bases outside gene matches: 12. The germline V gene has CDR1 SGHNT and CDR2 YYREEE (reference sequence). CDR3 loop: CASSRDRLLSNSGNTIYF. CDR3 coding DNA: TGTGCCAGCAGCCGGGACAGGCTTCTTTCCAACTCTGGAAACACCATATATTTT.

The chain is built from TRBV19 and TRBJ1-1, with D uncertain. V was clipped by 4 bases and J by 7 bases, with 13 bases between them. The CDR3 length is 13 residues. Germline CDR1 LNHDA, CDR2 SQIVND (reference sequence). In DNA, the CDR3 is TGTGCCAGTAGTACTGTACAACGGGGTGAAGCTTTCTTT. It is translated as CASSTVQRGEAFF.

Written as DNA, the CDR3 is TGTGCCAGCAGTGCCGGCCTAGCGGGACTCACCGGGGAGCTGTTTTTT. It codes for CASSAGLAGLTGELFF. The rearrangement links TRBV2 to TRBJ2-2; 9 bases map to TRBD2. Germline CDR1 reads SNHLY; CDR2 reads FYNNEI. V shed 4 bases, J shed 4 bases, and the junction held 7 bases outside the gene matches. The CDR3 contains 16 residues. Variable domain in full (rest from reference TRBV2 and TRBJ2-2): EPEVTQTPSHQVTQMGQEVILRCVPISNHLYFYWYRQILGQKVEFLVSFYNNEISEKSEIFDDQFSVERPDGSNFTLKIRSTKLEDSAMYFCASSAGLAGLTGELFFGEGSRLTVL.

The chain uses TRBV28 and TRBJ1-1; a possible D gene is TRBD1 (5 bases). Looked up from germline, CDR1 is MDHEN and CDR2 is SYDVKM. Between the trimmed V and J ends, which lost 5 bases and 4 bases, there was a span of 17 bases. The CDR3 is made up of 15 amino acids. The CDR3: CASSPGSWRSTEAFF. DNA of the CDR3: TGTGCCAGCAGTCCAGGGAGTTGGCGGTCCACTGAAGCTTTCTTT.

The chain is built from TRBV11-1 and TRBJ1-1; D may be TRBD1 (5 bases). Germline CDR1 SGHAT, CDR2 FQDESV (reference sequence). Trimming cost V 5 bases and J 0 bases, with 13 bases left between them. The CDR3 length is 15 residues. In DNA, the CDR3 is TGTGCCAGCAGCCCGTCGACAGCTATGAACACTGAAGCTTTCTTT. Translating gives CASSPSTAMNTEAFF.

The V and J genes are TRBV4-3 and TRBJ1-2; D is unresolved. The CDR3 is 16 amino acids. Germline CDR1 is LGHNA and CDR2 is YSLEER. The germline V and J ends were trimmed by 2 bases and 4 bases, with 17 bases remaining between them. The CDR3 region is CASSQRADELPYGYTF. CDR3 sequence (DNA): TGCGCCAGCAGCCAAAGAGCGGACGAACTGCCCTATGGCTACACCTTC.

The genes are TRBV6-5 and TRBJ2-6; 8 positions match TRBD1. This CDR3 is built from 15 residues. Germline trimming cut 5 bases from V and 3 bases from J; bases unmatched to any gene: 3. Germline V gives CDR1 MNHEY, CDR2 SVGAGI. CDR3 sequence: CASSTGGFGANVLTF. The CDR3 DNA sequence: TGTGCCAGCAGTACAGGGGGATTTGGGGCCAACGTCCTGACTTTC.

V usage is TRBV6-5 and J usage is TRBJ2-2, with TRBD2 matching over 7 bases. V was clipped by 0 bases and J by 5 bases; unmatched bases: 6. Germline loops: CDR1 MNHEY, CDR2 SVGAGI. This CDR3 contains 16 residues. CDR3 nucleotides: TGTGCCAGCAGTTACTCGGGCGGGAGTGTAACCGGGGAGCTGTTTTTT. Amino acid sequence: CASSYSGGSVTGELFF.

The chain combines TRBV10-3 with TRBJ1-1; D is perhaps TRBD1 (5 bases). V was shortened by 8 bases and J by 6 bases, with 13 bases between the two germline ends. CDR1 and CDR2 from the germline V gene are ENHRY and SYGVKD. CDR3 length equals 12 residues. CDR3 coding DNA: TGTGCCATCGCCTCGGGGGTAGCTGAAGCTTTCTTT. This codes for CAIASGVAEAFF.

The chain employs TRBV12-5 and TRBJ2-7; 11 positions agree with TRBD2. The CDR3 has 19 residues. The trim removed 4 bases at V and 0 bases at J, leaving 14 bases unmatched. Per the germline V gene, CDR1 is LGHNT and CDR2 is FRNRAP. The CDR3 sequence: CASGSLLGTSGFSSYEQYF. The CDR3 DNA follows: TGTGCTAGTGGTTCTCTTTTGGGGACTAGCGGCTTTAGCTCCTACGAGCAGTACTTC.